Shown below are 32 T cell receptor beta chains from a single sample sequenced in a study of OX40 agonist ivuxolimab in advanced cancers. TCRdb's copy holds only in-frame clones and misses some; the assay was immunoSEQ multiplex PCR. This sample carries under 80,000 clones, approximately 90% of them seen once, and the ten largest clones take more than 0.75%. The source was CD4+ or CD8+ T cells sorted from blood, collected in a trial of the OX40 agonist ivuxolimab. The source is an adult with an advanced solid tumor such as melanoma, head and neck, liver or kidney cancer.

This chain connects TRBV7-3 to TRBJ2-2; 10 nucleotides agree with TRBD1. The CDR3 extends over 16 amino acids. Germline CDR1 and CDR2: SGHTA and FQGTGA. The V segment lost 4 bases and the J segment 5 bases; nucleotides outside the gene matches: 7. The CDR3: CASSSRQGARTGELFF. CDR3 bases: TGTGCCAGCAGCTCTCGACAGGGGGCGCGGACCGGGGAGCTGTTTTTT.

The chain employs TRBV15 and TRBJ2-7; D gene unclear. V shed 1 base and J shed 5 bases, with 12 bases lying between them. CDR3 length: 14 amino acids. CDR1 is LNHNV, CDR2 YYDKDF, per germline (reference sequence). The CDR3 sequence is CATSRGLPRDEQYF. Written as DNA, the CDR3 is TGTGCCACCAGCAGAGGTCTCCCTCGCGACGAGCAGTACTTC.

This rearrangement joins TRBV19 to TRBJ2-7; 8 positions match TRBD2. This CDR3 spans 16 amino acids. The germline V gene encodes CDR1 LNHDA and CDR2 SQIVND (reference sequence). V lost 5 bases to trimming and J lost 4 bases; unmatched junction nucleotides: 13. For the CDR3, the DNA is TGTGCCAGTAGTGCTCGAGGTAGCGGGAAGAATTACGAGCAGTACTTC. Translating gives CASSARGSGKNYEQYF. Drawing the rest from reference TRBV19 and TRBJ2-7, the complete variable domain is DGGITQSPKYLFRKEGQNVTLSCEQNLNHDAMYWYRQDPGQGLRLIYYSQIVNDFQKGDIAEGYSVSREKKESFPLTVTSAQKNPTAFYLCASSARGSGKNYEQYFGPGTRLTVT.

The chain recombines TRBV5-1 with TRBJ2-2; TRBD2 agrees at 8 bases. The germline CDR1 and CDR2 sequences are SGHRS and YFSETQ. After removal of 6 bases from V and 4 bases from J, the junction contained 8 bases not matched to a gene. The length of the CDR3 is 15 residues. The DNA for the CDR3 is TGCGCCAGCACACATACAGCGGGAGCCACCGGGGAGCTGTTTTTT. Protein sequence: CASTHTAGATGELFF. The whole variable domain, remainder taken from reference TRBV5-1 and TRBJ2-2, is KAGVTQTPRYLIKTRGQQVTLSCSPISGHRSVSWYQQTPGQGLQFLFEYFSETQRNKGNFPGRFSGRQFSNSRSEMNVSTLELGDSALYLCASTHTAGATGELFFGEGSRLTVL.

The V gene is TRBV7-2, the J gene TRBJ1-2; 10 nucleotides agree with TRBD1. The germline V gene has CDR1 SGHTA and CDR2 FQGNSA. V lost 3 bases and J lost 4; bases outside the gene matches: 2. CDR3 length equals 14 residues. For the CDR3, the DNA is TGTGCCAGCAGCTTGACAGGGGGCGGCTATGGCTACACCTTC. Its protein is CASSLTGGGYGYTF.

This chain links TRBV5-1 with TRBJ1-3; D is unclear. CDR3 length: 16 residues. Germline assignment: CDR1 SGHRS and CDR2 YFSETQ. Trimming left V 1 base short and J 4 bases short, with 15 bases between. The CDR3 sequence is CASSLSWMAGGNTIYF. DNA for the CDR3: TGCGCCAGCAGCTTGTCTTGGATGGCCGGAGGAAACACCATATATTTT. The variable domain in full, completed from reference TRBV5-1 and TRBJ1-3, reads KAGVTQTPRYLIKTRGQQVTLSCSPISGHRSVSWYQQTPGQGLQFLFEYFSETQRNKGNFPGRFSGRQFSNSRSEMNVSTLELGDSALYLCASSLSWMAGGNTIYFGEGSWLTVV.

CDR3 protein: CASSKGGQGAQNTIYF. As DNA, the CDR3 is TGTGCCAGCAGCAAAGGGGGACAGGGGGCGCAAAACACCATATATTTT. V is TRBV21-1 and J is TRBJ1-3; the D call of TRBD1 is as the table states it, not checked on the DNA. TRBV21-1 is a pseudogene locus. This CDR3 contains 16 residues.

The rearrangement links TRBV5-1 to TRBJ1-4; 8 nucleotides align to TRBD1. The CDR3 covers 14 residues. V gave up 3 bases and J gave up 3 bases; unmatched junction bases: 1. Per the germline V gene, CDR1 is SGHRS and CDR2 is YFSETQ. The CDR3 loop is CASSWTGSNEKLFF. The CDR3 nucleotides are TGCGCCAGCAGCTGGACAGGGTCTAATGAAAAACTGTTTTTT.

V is TRBV28 and J is TRBJ1-5; 8 bases fit TRBD1. Germline V gives CDR1 MDHEN, CDR2 SYDVKM. CDR3 size: 15 residues. J was trimmed by 6 bases and V by 5 bases; bases with no gene match: 9. The CDR3 is CASSPQTGVPQPQHF. For the CDR3, the DNA is TGTGCCAGCAGTCCACAGACAGGGGTCCCTCAGCCCCAGCATTTT.

The V gene is TRBV5-1, the J gene TRBJ2-1; 8 positions match TRBD1. The CDR3 runs 15 residues. Germline lookup yields CDR1 SGHRS and CDR2 YFSETQ. The V gene end was trimmed by 4 bases and the J gene end by 5 bases; junction bases not matched to a gene: 8. This chain's CDR3 is CASSPGQGRNNEQFF. The CDR3 DNA reads TGCGCCAGCAGCCCTGGACAGGGCCGTAACAATGAGCAGTTCTTC.

The chain uses TRBV30 and TRBJ2-1; D assignment may be TRBD1 or TRBD2 (5 bases each). Germline V gives CDR1 GTSNPN, CDR2 SVGIG (reference sequence). The V and J ends lost 3 bases and 5 bases respectively, with 38 bases between them. CDR3 size: 22 residues. This chain's CDR3 is CAWSLGSPPSYVWDDRNNEQFF. The CDR3 DNA is TGTGCCTGGAGCCTTGGATCCCCGCCTTCCTACGTTTGGGACGACCGGAACAATGAGCAGTTCTTC.

This clone is a singleton in its sample. The chain links TRBV7-2 to TRBJ2-2, with D tentatively TRBD1 (7 bases). CDR1 and CDR2 from the germline V gene are SGHTA and FQGNSA. V was shortened by 5 bases and J by 6 bases, with 19 bases between the two germline ends. The CDR3 extends over 16 amino acids. CDR3 region: CASSPPGGRVSGELFF. For the CDR3, the DNA is TGTGCCAGCAGCCCCCCAGGGGGGCGCGTTTCCGGGGAGCTGTTTTTT.

V and J are TRBV27 and TRBJ2-7, with TRBD1 identical over 10 bases. Germline V lookup: CDR1 MNHEY, CDR2 SMNVEV (reference sequence). With 4 bases clipped from V and 0 bases from J, the junction kept 3 bases outside the gene matches. The length of the CDR3 is 15 residues. The CDR3 loop is CASSSWTGGSYEQYF. The CDR3 DNA sequence: TGTGCCAGCAGTTCATGGACAGGGGGCTCCTACGAGCAGTACTTC.

Comment on this clone: Germline and junction disagree at one end, which may indicate a read error. Other DNA sequences in this sample translate to the same CDR3. The chain joins TRBV6-1 to TRBJ1-1; TRBD1 matches 7 bases. The CDR3 has 15 residues. The V gene's germline CDR1 is MNHNS and CDR2 SASEGT. In DNA form, the CDR3 reads TGTGCCAGCAGTGAAAATCCCCTCACAGGGGCTGAAGCCTTCTTT. Translated: CASSENPLTGAEAFF.

This chain uses TRBV18 with TRBJ2-2, with D perhaps matching TRBD1 or TRBD2 (5 bases each). The CDR3 loop spans 14 amino acids. V dropped 1 base and J dropped 2 bases, with 5 bases sitting between them. The germline V gene has CDR1 KGHSH and CDR2 LQKENI. The CDR3 loop is CASSPRDNTGELFF. CDR3 sequence (DNA): TGTGCCAGCTCACCACGGGACAACACCGGGGAGCTGTTTTTT.

The gene calls are TRBV11-2 and TRBJ2-3; weak D call: TRBD2 (5 bases). Trimming left V 0 bases short and J 2 bases short, with 21 bases between. CDR1 and CDR2 (germline): SGHAT, FQNNGV. The CDR3 has 19 residues. The CDR3 DNA reads TGTGCCAGCAGCTTAGATGCGGAAATGGTAGCGACCTACACAGATACGCAGTATTTT. Protein: CASSLDAEMVATYTDTQYF. The full variable domain, its missing parts supplied by reference TRBV11-2 and TRBJ2-3, is EAGVAQSPRYKIIEKRQSVAFWCNPISGHATLYWYQQILGQGPKLLIQFQNNGVVDDSQLPKDRFSAERLKGVDSTLKIQPAKLEDSAVYLCASSLDAEMVATYTDTQYFGPGTRLTVL.

The chain links TRBV4-3 to TRBJ2-2; 11 nucleotides agree with TRBD1. Germline trimming cut 1 base from V and 0 bases from J; bases unmatched to any gene: 1. Germline V CDR1 and CDR2: LGHNA, YSLEER. This CDR3 contains 17 residues. CDR3 DNA sequence: TGCGCCAGCAGCCAAGTGGGACAGGGGGCGAACACCGGGGAGCTGTTTTTT. Translated: CASSQVGQGANTGELFF.

The chain employs TRBV7-3 and TRBJ1-2; D uncertain. CDR3 size: 15 residues. V lost 6 bases, J lost 0 bases, and 14 bases lay in between. Per the germline V gene, CDR1 is SGHTA and CDR2 is FQGTGA. CDR3 coding DNA: TGTGCCAGCAGTCAAATAGGGAAAGCTAACTATGGCTACACCTTC. Translated: CASSQIGKANYGYTF.

The chain couples TRBV28 to TRBJ1-2, with D perhaps matching TRBD1 (5 bases). This CDR3 contains 13 residues. CDR1 MDHEN and CDR2 SYDVKM come from the germline V gene. Between the trimmed V and J ends, which lost 6 bases and 7 bases, there was a span of 15 bases. The CDR3 here is CASRPGTSGGYTF. The CDR3 DNA sequence: TGTGCCAGCAGACCCGGGACGTCGGGTGGCTACACCTTC.

The J gene is TRBJ2-2, the V gene TRBV28; D unresolved. Germline CDR1 reads MDHEN; CDR2 reads SYDVKM. The CDR3 is 15 residues long. V lost 6 bases and J lost 1, with 12 bases in between. The CDR3 sequence: CASRGSQRNTGELFF. The DNA of the CDR3 is TGTGCCAGCAGGGGTTCACAGCGGAACACCGGGGAGCTGTTTTTT.

The chain combines TRBV28 with TRBJ2-5; D remains unclear. The J call is doubtful: the DNA matches TRBJ2-7 better. The germline V gene has CDR1 MDHEN and CDR2 SYDVKM. CDR3 size: 14 residues. In nucleotides, the CDR3 is TGTGCCAGCACCGCATCCCAATCCCCCTACGAGCAGTACTTC. It translates to CASTASQSPYEQYF.

This rearrangement joins TRBV19 to TRBJ1-2; 10 nucleotides line up with TRBD1. CDR3 size: 17 residues. Germline CDR1 reads LNHDA; CDR2 reads SQIVND (reference sequence). Unmatched junction bases numbered 13, after V lost 3 bases and J lost 6 bases. The CDR3 sequence is CASSMIGQGGLSDGYTF. In nucleotides, the CDR3 is TGTGCCAGTAGTATGATTGGACAGGGGGGTCTGTCTGATGGCTACACCTTC.

The rearrangement uses TRBV19 and TRBJ1-2; TRBD1 matches 9 bases. The ends lost 6 bases at V and 5 bases at J; junction bases unmatched: 10. CDR1 LNHDA and CDR2 SQIVND come from the germline V gene (reference sequence). The CDR3 covers 15 residues. Here the CDR3 reads CASSSGTGLYYGYTF. Written as DNA, the CDR3 is TGTGCCAGTAGCTCCGGGACAGGGCTCTATTATGGCTACACCTTC.

V is TRBV10-1 and J is TRBJ2-7, with 7 bases identical to TRBD1. The CDR3 runs to 12 residues. V shed 6 bases and J 8 bases; nucleotides not matched to a gene: 7. Germline CDR1 WNHNN, CDR2 SYGVQD (reference sequence). In nucleotides, the CDR3 is TGCGCCAGCAGCCGGCAGGGGGTGAAGCAGTACTTC. Residues: CASSRQGVKQYF.

The rearrangement joins TRBV7-3 to TRBJ2-7; no definite D call. Germline V lookup: CDR1 SGHTA, CDR2 FQGTGA. Deletions cut 5 bases from V and 6 bases from J, with 17 bases between. There are 14 residues in the CDR3. The CDR3 coding sequence is TGTGCCAGCAGCCTTAAGGCAGACTTCCGCGAGCAGTACTTC. Its protein is CASSLKADFREQYF.

The CDR3 nucleotides read TGTGCCAGCAGCTTAGAGTCGGTCTATGGCTACACCTTC. Amino acid sequence: CASSLESVYGYTF. The rearrangement joins TRBV4-2 to TRBJ1-2; D gene ambiguous. In germline, CDR1 is LGHNA, CDR2 YNFKEQ. The length of the CDR3 is 13 residues. Trimming pared 5 bases from V and 4 bases from J, leaving 11 bases between.

CDR3 coding DNA: TGTGCCAGCAGTTCCCGGGACAGGGGGCGCCCCACTGAAGCTTTCTTT. Residues: CASSSRDRGRPTEAFF. The V call is TRBV27, the J call TRBJ1-1; TRBD1 matches at 12 bases. After removal of 4 bases from V and 4 bases from J, the junction contained 7 bases not matched to a gene. This CDR3 has 16 residues. Germline V CDR1 and CDR2: MNHEY, SMNVEV (reference sequence).

The rearrangement links TRBV15 to TRBJ2-7; 9 nucleotides agree with TRBD1. Trimming took 7 bases from V and 0 from J; bases not matched to a gene: 4. The CDR3 sequence is 14 residues long. Looked up from germline, CDR1 is LNHNV and CDR2 is YYDKDF (reference sequence). CDR3 sequence (DNA): TGTGCCACCACCCCGGACAGGGGCTCCTACGAGCAGTACTTC. It specifies CATTPDRGSYEQYF.

The chain joins TRBV19 to TRBJ2-1, with 11 bases that match TRBD2. CDR1 is LNHDA and CDR2 is SQIVND in the germline V gene (reference sequence). The CDR3 contains 17 residues. V gave up 4 bases and J gave up 4 bases; unmatched junction bases: 9. CDR3 sequence reads: CASSRTSGSLAYNEQFF. In DNA form, the CDR3 reads TGTGCCAGTAGTAGGACTAGCGGGTCTTTAGCTTACAATGAGCAGTTCTTC.

The chain employs TRBV7-3 and TRBJ1-1; D perhaps matches TRBD1 (5 bases). The V and J ends lost 5 bases and 0 bases respectively, with 13 bases between them. The CDR3 extends over 15 amino acids. Germline CDR1 reads SGHTA; CDR2 reads FQGTGA. As DNA, the CDR3 is TGTGCCAGCAGCCTTGACAGCTCTATGAACACTGAAGCTTTCTTT. Its translation: CASSLDSSMNTEAFF.

The rearrangement joins TRBV5-4 to TRBJ2-2; TRBD1 might be the D (6 bases). This CDR3 has 13 residues. CDR1 is SGHNT, CDR2 YYREEE, per germline (reference sequence). The germline V and J ends were trimmed by 6 bases and 6 bases, with 12 bases remaining between them. The CDR3 spells CASKAGVPGELFF. Here the CDR3 DNA reads TGTGCCAGCAAGGCAGGGGTTCCCGGGGAGCTGTTTTTT.

This chain uses TRBV4-1 with TRBJ2-5; the match to TRBD2 covers 8 bases. V was pared by 2 bases and J by 1 base, with 9 bases of the junction left unmatched. Germline V gene data show CDR1 as MGHRA and CDR2 as YSYEKL. The CDR3 length is 17 residues. The CDR3 region is CASSQTPAGGPQETQYF. The DNA for the CDR3 is TGCGCCAGCAGCCAAACCCCGGCGGGAGGCCCCCAAGAGACCCAGTACTTC.